These 22 T cell receptor beta chains came from one sample sequenced in a study of blood T cell repertoires in COVID-19. TCRdb's copy holds only in-frame clones and misses some; the assay was immunoSEQ multiplex PCR. The data hold around 280,000 clones, with more than 75% observed a single time. The sample comprised peripheral blood. These receptors originate from a woman aged 25 to 39 who had recovered from COVID-19.

As DNA, the CDR3 is TGTGCCAGCAGTTGGACTGACGAAGGCACCGGGGAGCTGTTTTTT. Its translation: CASSWTDEGTGELFF. The V and J genes are TRBV28 and TRBJ2-2, with D perhaps matching TRBD2 (5 bases). The V gene's germline CDR1 is MDHEN and CDR2 SYDVKM. Trimming took off 4 bases at V and 4 bases at J, with 13 bases between the two ends. This CDR3 has 15 residues.

The V call is TRBV5-1, the J call TRBJ1-3; D is unclear. This CDR3 contains 16 residues. Trimming removed 0 bases at V and 0 bases at J, with 10 bases between. CDR1 SGHRS and CDR2 YFSETQ come from the germline V gene. The CDR3 DNA is TGCGCCAGCAGCTTGGGGCAGGCCGACTCTGGAAACACCATATATTTT. Protein sequence: CASSLGQADSGNTIYF. Full variable domain (outside the CDR3, taken from reference TRBV5-1 and TRBJ1-3): KAGVTQTPRYLIKTRGQQVTLSCSPISGHRSVSWYQQTPGQGLQFLFEYFSETQRNKGNFPGRFSGRQFSNSRSEMNVSTLELGDSALYLCASSLGQADSGNTIYFGEGSWLTVV.

V gene TRBV7-9 combines with J gene TRBJ2-1; D may be TRBD2 (5 bases). This CDR3 comprises 15 residues. V lost 5 bases and J 9 bases, leaving 20 bases between the germline ends. CDR1 SEHNR and CDR2 FQNEAQ come from the germline V gene (reference sequence). As DNA, the CDR3 is TGTGCCAGCAGCCGCGCGGACGGGAACCTAGGTGAGCAGTTCTTC. Protein sequence: CASSRADGNLGEQFF.

This chain uses TRBV2 with TRBJ1-2; D unresolved. Germline CDR1 SNHLY, CDR2 FYNNEI. The V end was cut by 6 bases, the J end by 4 bases, with 15 bases between. This CDR3 region has 14 residues. The CDR3 nucleotides read TGTGCCAGCAGCGGCTCCCGGGTCGCCTATGGCTACACCTTC. It codes for CASSGSRVAYGYTF.

This chain uses TRBV2 with TRBJ2-1, with 10 bases lining up with TRBD2. Germline CDR1 reads SNHLY; CDR2 reads FYNNEI. The CDR3 runs to 12 residues. The trim removed 6 bases at V and 12 bases at J, leaving 5 bases unmatched. Here the CDR3 DNA reads TGTGCCAGCAGAACTAGCGGGGAATGGCAGTTCTTC. Protein: CASRTSGEWQFF.

The chain joins TRBV6-5 to TRBJ2-7; possible D gene TRBD1, 6 bases. CDR3 length: 12 residues. Germline V lookup: CDR1 MNHEY, CDR2 SVGAGI. V shed 6 bases and J shed 5 bases, with 11 bases lying between them. This chain's CDR3 is CASRQGWNEQYF. In DNA, the CDR3 is TGTGCCAGCAGACAGGGATGGAACGAGCAGTACTTC.

This clone was observed once. J is TRBJ1-5 and V is TRBV19, with 8 bases aligning to TRBD1. The germline CDR1 and CDR2 sequences are LNHDA and SQIVND (reference sequence). J was trimmed by 4 bases and V by 5 bases; bases with no gene match: 10. The CDR3 has 16 amino acids. The CDR3 loop is CASSAVGQGVNQPQHF. The CDR3 DNA follows: TGTGCCAGTAGTGCAGTAGGACAGGGCGTGAATCAGCCCCAGCATTTT.

This clone was seen a handful of times. J is TRBJ1-4 and V is TRBV7-9, with TRBD1 matching 7 bases. Germline-derived CDR1 and CDR2 are SEHNR and FQNEAQ (reference sequence). With 1 base clipped from V and 5 bases from J, the junction kept 1 base outside the gene matches. CDR3 length: 14 amino acids. DNA for the CDR3: TGTGCCAGCAGCTTAGGACAGGGCAATGAAAAACTGTTTTTT. Protein product: CASSLGQGNEKLFF.

The chain employs TRBV5-6 and TRBJ1-4; no clear D. V dropped 1 base and J dropped 0 bases, with 16 bases sitting between them. The CDR3 length is 18 residues. Germline-derived CDR1 and CDR2 are SGHDT and YYEEEE. The DNA of the CDR3 is TGTGCCAGCAGCTTGAGTTCTTTTGCAGATGCAACTAATGAAAAACTGTTTTTT. It codes for CASSLSSFADATNEKLFF.

This chain connects TRBV24-1 to TRBJ2-1, with 10 bases that match TRBD1. Trimming removed 7 bases from V and 6 bases from J; junction bases left unmatched: 2. CDR1 and CDR2 (germline): KGHDR, SFDVKD. There are 13 residues in the CDR3. The CDR3 is CATRRQGANEQFF. CDR3 in DNA: TGTGCCACCAGGCGACAGGGGGCCAATGAGCAGTTCTTC.

The chain links TRBV30 to TRBJ2-5, with 7 bases lining up with TRBD1. Germline-derived CDR1 and CDR2 are GTSNPN and SVGIG (reference sequence). Unmatched junction bases numbered 9, after V lost 1 base and J lost 10 bases. This CDR3 is built from 13 residues. In DNA form, the CDR3 reads TGTGCCTGGAGTGATAACCGGGACAGAAACCAGTACTTC. As protein: CAWSDNRDRNQYF.

This clone is a singleton in its sample. The J gene is TRBJ2-3, the V gene TRBV11-2, with TRBD2 matching 11 bases. The CDR3 is 15 amino acids. J gave up 4 bases and V 5 bases, and 5 bases lay outside the gene matches. Per germline, CDR1 SGHAT and CDR2 FQNNGV. Here the CDR3 reads CASSITSGSADTQYF. DNA for the CDR3: TGTGCCAGCAGCATAACTAGCGGGAGTGCAGATACGCAGTATTTT.

This clone was seen only a few times. The V call is TRBV10-3, the J call TRBJ2-6; D is perhaps TRBD2 (5 bases). V was trimmed by 7 bases and J by 6 bases, leaving 7 bases between them. The V gene's germline CDR1 is ENHRY and CDR2 SYGVKD. The CDR3 consists of 12 residues. CDR3 DNA: TGTGCCATCAACGGGGAGGCCAACGTCCTGACTTTC. It translates to CAINGEANVLTF.

The rearrangement links TRBV11-3 to TRBJ2-1; TRBD2 might be the D (5 bases). CDR3 length equals 20 residues. From germline, CDR1 is SGHNT and CDR2 YENEEA. Trimming left V 3 bases short and J 0 bases short, with 24 bases between. CDR3 in DNA: TGTGCCAGCAGCTTGGTTTTCGAGGGAGAAGAAAGTTCCTCCTACAATGAGCAGTTCTTC. Its translation is CASSLVFEGEESSSYNEQFF.

This chain uses TRBV15 with TRBJ2-7; the D is unclear. CDR3 length: 13 residues. The V and J ends lost 1 base and 7 bases respectively, with 11 bases between them. Per germline, CDR1 LNHNV and CDR2 YYDKDF (reference sequence). CDR3 protein: CATSRGYREEQYF. The CDR3, as DNA: TGTGCCACCAGCAGAGGGTACCGCGAAGAGCAGTACTTC. Combining the CDR3 with reference TRBV15 and TRBJ2-7 gives the whole variable domain DAMVIQNPRYQVTQFGKPVTLSCSQTLNHNVMYWYQQKSSQAPKLLFHYYDKDFNNEADTPDNFQSRRPNTSFCFLDIRSPGLGDTAMYLCATSRGYREEQYFGPGTRLTVT.

This sequence joins TRBV15 and TRBJ1-5; no definite D call. The CDR3 spans 15 residues. The V and J ends lost 1 base and 7 bases respectively, with 14 bases between them. Germline CDR1 and CDR2: LNHNV and YYDKDF (reference sequence). DNA for the CDR3: TGTGCCACCAGCAGAGTATCCGGCGGAGCCCAGCCCCAGCATTTT. This codes for CATSRVSGGAQPQHF.

V and J are TRBV19 and TRBJ2-3, with D possibly matching TRBD1 (6 bases). Trimming left V 4 bases short and J 4 bases short, with 12 bases between. The germline V gene encodes CDR1 LNHDA and CDR2 SQIVND (reference sequence). The CDR3 totals 14 residues. The CDR3 nucleotides are TGTGCCAGTAGTACGACAGGCCCCGCAGATACGCAGTATTTT. Residues: CASSTTGPADTQYF.

The rearrangement joins TRBV7-6 to TRBJ1-5; 8 bases fit TRBD1. Germline V gene sequence: CDR1 SGHVS, CDR2 FNYEAQ. Losses at the gene ends were 5 bases for V and 4 bases for J; bases not matched to a gene: 4. The CDR3 has 14 amino acids. CDR3 DNA sequence: TGTGCCAGCAGCCCCGGGACAGGTAATCAGCCCCAGCATTTT. This sequence encodes CASSPGTGNQPQHF.

The V gene is TRBV7-9, the J gene TRBJ2-2; D is uncertain. The germline CDR1 and CDR2 sequences are SEHNR and FQNEAQ (reference sequence). The CDR3 has 15 amino acids. V was pared by 3 bases and J by 6 bases, with 14 bases between. This CDR3 is CASSLGSADSGELFF. CDR3 nucleotide sequence: TGTGCCAGCAGCTTGGGTTCAGCTGACTCCGGGGAGCTGTTTTTT.

The genes are TRBV27 and TRBJ1-4, with D possibly being TRBD1 (5 bases). Trimming took off 11 bases at V and 4 bases at J, with 17 bases between the two ends. The CDR3 totals 14 residues. Germline V gene sequence: CDR1 MNHEY, CDR2 SMNVEV (reference sequence). The chain's CDR3 is CAAGWGGFNEKLFF. In DNA, the CDR3 is TGTGCCGCCGGGTGGGGGGGGTTTAATGAAAAACTGTTTTTT.

The chain joins TRBV6-1 to TRBJ1-4, with 7 bases aligning to TRBD1. Losses at the gene ends were 2 bases for V and 2 bases for J; bases not matched to a gene: 2. Germline CDR1 reads MNHNS; CDR2 reads SASEGT. The CDR3 loop spans 15 amino acids. CDR3 DNA sequence: TGTGCCAGCAGTGAATCGACAGGGACTAATGAAAAACTGTTTTTT. This gives the protein CASSESTGTNEKLFF.

This clone came up once. The chain couples TRBV12-3 or TRBV12-4 to TRBJ1-2, with unresolved D. CDR3 size: 13 residues. V was shortened by 3 bases and J by 0 bases, with 5 bases between the two germline ends. The chain's CDR3 is CASSFGANYGYTF. CDR3 bases: TGTGCCAGCAGTTTCGGAGCTAACTATGGCTACACCTTC.